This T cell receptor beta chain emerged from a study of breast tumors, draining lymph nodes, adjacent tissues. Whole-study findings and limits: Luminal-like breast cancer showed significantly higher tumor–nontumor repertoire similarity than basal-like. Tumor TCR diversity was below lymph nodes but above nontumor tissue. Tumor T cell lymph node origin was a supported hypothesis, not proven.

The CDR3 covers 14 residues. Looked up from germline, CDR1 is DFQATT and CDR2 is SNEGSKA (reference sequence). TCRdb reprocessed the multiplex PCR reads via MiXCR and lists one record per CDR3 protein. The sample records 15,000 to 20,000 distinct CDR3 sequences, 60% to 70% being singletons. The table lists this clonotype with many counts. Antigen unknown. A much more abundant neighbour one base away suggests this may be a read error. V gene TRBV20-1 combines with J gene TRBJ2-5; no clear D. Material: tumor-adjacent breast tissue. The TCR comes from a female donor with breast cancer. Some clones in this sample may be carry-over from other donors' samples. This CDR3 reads CSATQIANQATQYF. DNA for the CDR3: TGCAGTGCTACCCAGATAGCCAACCAAGCGACCCAGTACTTC.